The rows below give T cell receptor beta chains drawn from one sample of a study of shared clonotypes between healthy human individuals. Sequencing used immunoSEQ multiplex PCR; TCRdb keeps in-frame clones, though not all of them. Of some 2.4 million clones in the sample, over 85% were seen once. Sequenced material: naive CD4+ T cells from PBMCs. The receptors shown here come from a man younger than 35 in good health. Some clones in this sample may be carry-over from other donors' samples. Each CDR3 is given with its conserved first and last residue. The order of the fields is clone size, V gene, D gene, J gene, CDR3 protein, CDR3 DNA. A D gene is named only where the DNA matches it firmly. A clone size is listed for some rows: how often the clone was seen (once, few, many), or a class if it is expanded.

clone_size: -
v_call: TRBV2
d_call: -
j_call: TRBJ2-7
cdr3_aa: CASTHNYEQYF
cdr3_nt: TGTGCCAGCACACATAACTACGAGCAGTACTTC

clone_size: -
v_call: TRBV4-1
d_call: -
j_call: TRBJ2-3
cdr3_aa: CASSHQTTTTDTQYF
cdr3_nt: TGCGCCAGCAGCCACCAGACTACCACCACAGATACGCAGTATTTT

clone_size: -
v_call: TRBV7-9
d_call: -
j_call: TRBJ2-3
cdr3_aa: CASTRRRAADTQYF
cdr3_nt: TGTGCCAGCACCCGAAGGAGGGCGGCAGATACGCAGTATTTT

clone_size: -
v_call: TRBV7-8
d_call: TRBD1
j_call: TRBJ1-2
cdr3_aa: CASSFRGDRTVGGYTF
cdr3_nt: TGTGCCAGCAGCTTCAGGGGGGACAGGACTGTAGGTGGCTACACCTTC

clone_size: few
v_call: TRBV5-1
d_call: -
j_call: TRBJ2-2
cdr3_aa: CASGSTPNTGELFF
cdr3_nt: TGCGCCAGCGGCTCAACGCCGAACACCGGGGAGCTGTTTTTT

clone_size: -
v_call: TRBV7-3
d_call: -
j_call: TRBJ2-1
cdr3_aa: CASSFRGIPYNEQFF
cdr3_nt: TGTGCCAGCAGCTTCAGGGGAATCCCCTACAATGAGCAGTTCTTC

clone_size: -
v_call: TRBV10-3
d_call: -
j_call: TRBJ2-7
cdr3_aa: CALSNGTSYEQYF
cdr3_nt: TGTGCCCTCTCTAACGGCACCTCCTACGAGCAGTACTTC

clone_size: -
v_call: TRBV5-4
d_call: TRBD1
j_call: TRBJ2-2
cdr3_aa: CASSTGQGMNTGELFF
cdr3_nt: TGTGCCAGCAGCACTGGACAGGGGATGAACACCGGGGAGCTGTTTTTT

clone_size: -
v_call: TRBV7-2
d_call: -
j_call: TRBJ2-1
cdr3_aa: CASSLVAVASNEQFF
cdr3_nt: TGTGCCAGCAGCTTAGTAGCGGTAGCCAGCAATGAGCAGTTCTTC

clone_size: -
v_call: TRBV13
d_call: TRBD1
j_call: TRBJ2-2
cdr3_aa: CASSSGTGLSGELFF
cdr3_nt: TGTGCCAGCAGCTCCGGGACAGGCCTTTCCGGGGAGCTGTTTTTT

clone_size: -
v_call: TRBV2
d_call: -
j_call: TRBJ1-1
cdr3_aa: CASSTHEGKGTEAFF
cdr3_nt: TGTGCCAGCAGTACGCACGAAGGGAAGGGCACTGAAGCTTTCTTT

clone_size: -
v_call: TRBV10-2
d_call: TRBD2
j_call: TRBJ2-3
cdr3_aa: CATGLAGVDTQYF
cdr3_nt: TGCGCCACAGGACTAGCGGGAGTAGATACGCAGTATTTT

clone_size: -
v_call: TRBV11-3
d_call: -
j_call: TRBJ2-1
cdr3_aa: CASSLEARNEQFF
cdr3_nt: TGTGCCAGCAGCTTGGAAGCCCGCAATGAGCAGTTCTTC

clone_size: -
v_call: TRBV6-1
d_call: TRBD1
j_call: TRBJ1-5
cdr3_aa: CASSPGQGIFQPQHF
cdr3_nt: TGTGCCAGCAGCCCGGGACAGGGGATTTTTCAGCCCCAGCATTTT

clone_size: once
v_call: TRBV5-1
d_call: -
j_call: TRBJ1-2
cdr3_aa: CASSTRGSDYGYTF
cdr3_nt: TGCGCCAGCAGCACCCGAGGGAGTGACTATGGCTACACCTTC

clone_size: -
v_call: TRBV7-9
d_call: -
j_call: TRBJ2-3
cdr3_aa: CASSLMGGTDTQYF
cdr3_nt: TGTGCCAGCAGCTTAATGGGTGGCACAGATACGCAGTATTTT

clone_size: once
v_call: TRBV6-5
d_call: -
j_call: TRBJ1-1
cdr3_aa: CASRAHGMGTEAFF
cdr3_nt: TGTGCCAGCAGGGCGCACGGCATGGGGACTGAAGCTTTCTTT

clone_size: -
v_call: TRBV6-5
d_call: TRBD1
j_call: TRBJ1-2
cdr3_aa: CASSYSGQGAWYGYTF
cdr3_nt: TGTGCCAGCAGTTACTCGGGGCAGGGGGCTTGGTATGGCTACACCTTC

clone_size: -
v_call: TRBV27
d_call: TRBD1
j_call: TRBJ1-2
cdr3_aa: CASSIRDRGLGYTF
cdr3_nt: TGTGCCAGCAGTATTAGGGACAGGGGGCTTGGCTACACCTTC

clone_size: -
v_call: TRBV27
d_call: TRBD1
j_call: TRBJ2-7
cdr3_aa: CASRNGQGGAYEQYF
cdr3_nt: TGTGCCAGCAGGAACGGACAGGGTGGGGCCTACGAGCAGTACTTC

clone_size: -
v_call: TRBV5-5
d_call: -
j_call: TRBJ1-4
cdr3_aa: CASSSGTLPDTNEKLFF
cdr3_nt: TGTGCCAGCAGCTCCGGGACACTCCCCGACACTAATGAAAAACTGTTTTTT

clone_size: -
v_call: TRBV19
d_call: TRBD1
j_call: TRBJ1-4
cdr3_aa: CASRDRGRGRNEKLFF
cdr3_nt: TGTGCCAGCCGGGACAGGGGCAGGGGAAGAAATGAAAAACTGTTTTTT

clone_size: -
v_call: TRBV10-3
d_call: TRBD1
j_call: TRBJ2-7
cdr3_aa: CAISVGQGALSYEQYF
cdr3_nt: TGTGCCATCAGTGTGGGACAGGGGGCATTAAGCTACGAGCAGTACTTC

clone_size: -
v_call: TRBV19
d_call: TRBD1
j_call: TRBJ2-1
cdr3_aa: CASSLWDRVNEQFF
cdr3_nt: TGTGCCAGTAGTCTCTGGGACAGGGTCAATGAGCAGTTCTTC

clone_size: -
v_call: TRBV28
d_call: -
j_call: TRBJ2-1
cdr3_aa: CASSLGGENNEQFF
cdr3_nt: TGTGCCAGCAGTTTAGGGGGAGAGAACAATGAGCAGTTCTTC

clone_size: -
v_call: TRBV6-5
d_call: -
j_call: TRBJ2-7
cdr3_aa: CASGPRGLNEQYF
cdr3_nt: TGTGCCAGCGGACCTAGGGGACTGAACGAGCAGTACTTC

clone_size: -
v_call: TRBV7-3
d_call: -
j_call: TRBJ2-5
cdr3_aa: CASSPGDGGQETQYF
cdr3_nt: TGTGCCAGCAGCCCCGGGGACGGCGGACAAGAGACCCAGTACTTC

clone_size: -
v_call: TRBV18
d_call: -
j_call: TRBJ2-7
cdr3_aa: CASSPPVLTGYGEQYF
cdr3_nt: TGTGCCAGCTCACCACCCGTACTCACCGGGTACGGGGAGCAGTACTTC

clone_size: -
v_call: TRBV5-4
d_call: TRBD1
j_call: TRBJ1-2
cdr3_aa: CASSLGAHRGVDGYTF
cdr3_nt: TGTGCCAGCAGTTTGGGGGCCCACAGGGGTGTCGATGGCTACACCTTC

clone_size: -
v_call: TRBV6-1
d_call: -
j_call: TRBJ1-5
cdr3_aa: CASTDTNQPQHF
cdr3_nt: TGTGCCAGCACCGATACAAATCAGCCCCAGCATTTT

clone_size: -
v_call: TRBV6-5
d_call: -
j_call: TRBJ1-2
cdr3_aa: CASSYSGARAVDGYTF
cdr3_nt: TGTGCCAGCAGTTACTCGGGTGCCCGGGCCGTCGATGGCTACACCTTC

clone_size: -
v_call: TRBV19
d_call: -
j_call: TRBJ2-7
cdr3_aa: CASSRQEGYYEQYF
cdr3_nt: TGTGCCAGTAGCCGACAGGAGGGTTACTACGAGCAGTACTTC

clone_size: -
v_call: TRBV4-1
d_call: TRBD2
j_call: TRBJ2-1
cdr3_aa: CASSQFTSESSYNEQFF
cdr3_nt: TGCGCCAGCAGCCAGTTCACTAGCGAAAGCTCCTACAATGAGCAGTTCTTC

clone_size: -
v_call: TRBV18
d_call: TRBD2
j_call: TRBJ2-5
cdr3_aa: CASSPQSSGRAFPETQYF
cdr3_nt: TGTGCCAGCTCACCACAGTCTAGCGGGAGGGCCTTCCCAGAGACCCAGTACTTC

clone_size: -
v_call: TRBV5-1
d_call: -
j_call: TRBJ1-1
cdr3_aa: CASSFREGTKTEAFF
cdr3_nt: TGCGCCAGCAGCTTCCGGGAGGGGACTAAGACTGAAGCTTTCTTT

clone_size: -
v_call: TRBV29-1
d_call: -
j_call: TRBJ2-1
cdr3_aa: CSVRAPTYNEQFF
cdr3_nt: TGCAGCGTTCGAGCGCCTACCTACAATGAGCAGTTCTTC

clone_size: -
v_call: TRBV25-1
d_call: -
j_call: TRBJ1-5
cdr3_aa: CASSARGSREPQHF
cdr3_nt: TGTGCCAGCAGTGCAAGGGGGTCGCGGGAGCCCCAGCATTTT

clone_size: -
v_call: TRBV29-1
d_call: TRBD1
j_call: TRBJ1-3
cdr3_aa: CSVKTGDSGNTIYF
cdr3_nt: TGCAGCGTGAAAACAGGGGACTCTGGAAACACCATATATTTT

clone_size: -
v_call: TRBV6-1
d_call: TRBD1
j_call: TRBJ2-1
cdr3_aa: CASSATGVRRGEQFF
cdr3_nt: TGTGCCAGCAGTGCCACAGGGGTGCGCAGGGGTGAGCAGTTCTTC

clone_size: -
v_call: TRBV7-3
d_call: -
j_call: TRBJ1-5
cdr3_aa: CASRLGLGLLNQPQHF
cdr3_nt: TGTGCCAGCAGATTGGGCCTAGGCCTATTAAATCAGCCCCAGCATTTT

clone_size: once
v_call: TRBV7-3
d_call: -
j_call: TRBJ2-1
cdr3_aa: CASSLGVGAYNEQFF
cdr3_nt: TGTGCCAGCAGCTTAGGGGTGGGGGCCTACAATGAGCAGTTCTTC

clone_size: -
v_call: TRBV29-1
d_call: -
j_call: TRBJ1-1
cdr3_aa: CSVARDTEAFF
cdr3_nt: TGCAGCGTTGCCAGGGACACTGAAGCTTTCTTT

clone_size: -
v_call: TRBV29-1
d_call: -
j_call: TRBJ1-1
cdr3_aa: CSVDSLSIYRDENTEAFF
cdr3_nt: TGCAGCGTTGACAGCCTCTCGATTTACAGGGATGAGAACACTGAAGCTTTCTTT

clone_size: -
v_call: TRBV6-6
d_call: -
j_call: TRBJ1-3
cdr3_aa: CASSRGGSGNTIYF
cdr3_nt: TGTGCCAGCTCCCGCGGGGGCTCTGGAAACACCATATATTTT

clone_size: -
v_call: TRBV5-1
d_call: -
j_call: TRBJ2-7
cdr3_aa: CASSLGIPGTHEQYF
cdr3_nt: TGCGCCAGCAGCTTGGGGATACCCGGTACGCACGAGCAGTACTTC

clone_size: -
v_call: TRBV18
d_call: -
j_call: TRBJ2-2
cdr3_aa: CASSPLMATGELFF
cdr3_nt: TGTGCCAGCTCACCACTGATGGCCACCGGGGAGCTGTTTTTT

clone_size: -
v_call: TRBV7-9
d_call: -
j_call: TRBJ1-1
cdr3_aa: CASTTPPRRGVHTEAFF
cdr3_nt: TGTGCCAGCACAACCCCACCAAGGCGGGGCGTCCACACTGAAGCTTTCTTT

clone_size: -
v_call: TRBV5-1
d_call: TRBD1
j_call: TRBJ1-5
cdr3_aa: CASSRTGTDEPQHF
cdr3_nt: TGCGCCAGCAGCCGAACCGGGACAGATGAGCCCCAGCATTTT

clone_size: -
v_call: TRBV6-5
d_call: TRBD2
j_call: TRBJ2-7
cdr3_aa: CASSYGGGVEQYF
cdr3_nt: TGTGCCAGCAGTTACGGGGGGGGTGTCGAGCAGTACTTC

clone_size: -
v_call: TRBV5-6
d_call: TRBD1
j_call: TRBJ1-4
cdr3_aa: CASSSRQGWDEKLFF
cdr3_nt: TGTGCCAGCAGCTCACGACAGGGTTGGGATGAAAAACTGTTTTTT

clone_size: -
v_call: TRBV5-4
d_call: -
j_call: TRBJ2-7
cdr3_aa: CASSLTFSSSYEQYF
cdr3_nt: TGTGCCAGCAGCTTGACTTTTTCGAGCTCCTACGAGCAGTACTTC

clone_size: few
v_call: TRBV28
d_call: -
j_call: TRBJ1-5
cdr3_aa: CASSGSGGSNQPQHF
cdr3_nt: TGTGCCAGCAGTGGGTCTGGGGGTAGCAATCAGCCCCAGCATTTT

clone_size: -
v_call: TRBV28
d_call: TRBD1
j_call: TRBJ2-7
cdr3_aa: CASSLLGGRNEQYF
cdr3_nt: TGTGCCAGCAGTTTACTAGGGGGCCGAAACGAGCAGTACTTC

clone_size: -
v_call: TRBV9
d_call: TRBD1
j_call: TRBJ2-2
cdr3_aa: CASSAMTGAGELFF
cdr3_nt: TGTGCCAGCAGCGCTATGACAGGGGCCGGGGAGCTGTTTTTT

clone_size: -
v_call: TRBV6-5
d_call: -
j_call: TRBJ2-3
cdr3_aa: CASSYSMWRDTQYF
cdr3_nt: TGTGCCAGCAGTTACTCGATGTGGCGAGATACGCAGTATTTT

clone_size: -
v_call: TRBV18
d_call: -
j_call: TRBJ1-1
cdr3_aa: CASSPGAGMNTEAFF
cdr3_nt: TGTGCCAGCTCACCAGGGGCCGGGATGAACACTGAAGCTTTCTTT

clone_size: -
v_call: TRBV5-5
d_call: -
j_call: TRBJ2-5
cdr3_aa: CASSSAGYGETQYF
cdr3_nt: TGTGCCAGCAGCTCCGCGGGTTACGGGGAGACCCAGTACTTC

clone_size: -
v_call: TRBV5-8
d_call: -
j_call: TRBJ2-7
cdr3_aa: CASSNGVLPYEQYF
cdr3_nt: TGTGCCAGCAGCAACGGAGTTCTCCCCTACGAGCAGTACTTC

clone_size: -
v_call: TRBV6-1
d_call: TRBD1
j_call: TRBJ1-1
cdr3_aa: CASQDRANTEAFF
cdr3_nt: TGTGCCAGCCAAGACAGGGCCAACACTGAAGCTTTCTTT